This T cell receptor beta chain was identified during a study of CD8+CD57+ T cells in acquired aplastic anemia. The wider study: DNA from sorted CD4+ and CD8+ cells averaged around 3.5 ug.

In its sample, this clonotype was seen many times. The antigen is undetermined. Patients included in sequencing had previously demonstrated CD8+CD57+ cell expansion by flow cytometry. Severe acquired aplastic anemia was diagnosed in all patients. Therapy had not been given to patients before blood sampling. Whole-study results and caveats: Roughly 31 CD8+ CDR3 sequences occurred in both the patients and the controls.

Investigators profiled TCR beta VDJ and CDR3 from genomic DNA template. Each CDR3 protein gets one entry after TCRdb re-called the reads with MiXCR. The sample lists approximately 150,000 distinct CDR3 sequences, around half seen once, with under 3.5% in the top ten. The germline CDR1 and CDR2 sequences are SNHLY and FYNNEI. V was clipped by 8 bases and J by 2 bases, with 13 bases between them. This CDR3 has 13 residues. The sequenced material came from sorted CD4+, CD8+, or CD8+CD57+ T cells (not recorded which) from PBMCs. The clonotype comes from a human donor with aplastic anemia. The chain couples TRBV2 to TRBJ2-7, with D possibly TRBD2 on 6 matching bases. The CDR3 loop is CASAQRRAYEQYF. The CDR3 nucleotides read TGTGCCAGCGCCCAGAGGAGGGCCTACGAGCAGTACTTC.